This T cell receptor (beta chain) was documented in a study of blood T cell repertoires in COVID-19. About the study: T cells, B-cell-depleted T cells, or PBMCs supplied cDNA or gDNA.

From germline, CDR1 is SSHAT and CDR2 FNYEAQ (reference sequence). The CDR3 has 17 amino acids. Source study methods: Cell counts per sample came from amplifying reference gene primers. Data came from immunoSEQ multiplex PCR; TCRdb stores just in-frame clones and leaves some out. V and J calls and clone size come straight from that table; D and trimming were deduced from the DNA. There are 75,000 to 100,000 clones in the sample; approximately 90% occur only once, and 15% lies in the top ten. Points on this clone: A junction boundary mismatches the germline segment, possibly from a read error.

Sequenced input: peripheral blood. This receptor was taken from a human donor in a cohort sampled during active COVID-19. The chain has TRBV7-7 and TRBJ2-3; TRBD2 agrees at 16 bases. The DNA for the CDR3 is TGTGCTAGCAGCTCGGGACTAGCGGGAGGGGCCACAGATACGCAGTATTTT. Encoded protein: CASSSGLAGGATDTQYF. Combining the CDR3 with reference TRBV7-7 and TRBJ2-3 gives the whole variable domain GAGVSQSPRYKVTKRGQDVTLRCDPISSHATLYWYQQALGQGPEFLTYFNYEAQPDKSGLPSDRFSAERPEGSISTLTIQRTEQRDSAMYRCASSSGLAGGATDTQYFGPGTRLTVL.